Listed here is a single T cell receptor beta chain. The CDR3 totals 13 residues. Germline assignment: CDR1 MNHEY and CDR2 SVGAGI. The V segment lost 6 bases and the J segment 4 bases; nucleotides outside the gene matches: 0. This entry comes from a study of cytomegalovirus exposure and HLA in healthy donors. Amplification used 60 Vbeta primers and 13 Jbeta primers. TCRdb's table, derived via immunoSEQ multiplex PCR, lists solely in-frame clones and lacks some. The sample holds 150,000 or so clones, 75% to 80% seen once. This clonotype was sampled from a male donor in good health and CMV-seronegative. The chain links TRBV6-5 to TRBJ1-4, with 9 bases aligning to TRBD1. The sequencing sample was made of PBMCs. The CDR3 spells CASRGQGNEKLFF. CDR3 DNA sequence: TGTGCCAGCAGGGGACAGGGTAATGAAAAACTGTTTTTT.